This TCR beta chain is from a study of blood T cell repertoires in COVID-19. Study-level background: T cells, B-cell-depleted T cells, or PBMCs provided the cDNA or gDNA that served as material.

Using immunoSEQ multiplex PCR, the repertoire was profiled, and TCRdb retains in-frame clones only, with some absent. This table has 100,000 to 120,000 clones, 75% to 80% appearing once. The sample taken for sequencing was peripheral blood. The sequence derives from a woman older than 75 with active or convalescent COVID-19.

CDR3 DNA sequence: TGTGCCAGCAGCCCACAGGGGACGGCGGAAGGCTATGGCTACACCTTC. Translation gives CASSPQGTAEGYGYTF. This rearrangement joins TRBV5-6 to TRBJ1-2, with 7 bases aligning to TRBD1. The CDR3 has 16 amino acids. V lost 4 bases to trimming and J lost 4 bases; unmatched junction nucleotides: 13. Germline values: CDR1 SGHDT, CDR2 YYEEEE.